This T cell receptor (gamma chain) emerged from a study of gamma delta lymphoproliferative disorders and STAT genes. About the study: Each gamma-chain library started from at least 50 ng of genomic DNA, using the LymphoTrack Dx TCRG Assay. For the delta chain, EuroClonality-NGS standard procedure was applied.

General observations from the study: Control T cells likely spanned varied maturation stages, whereas leukemic cells were skewed toward terminal effectors.

PBMCs from patients and controls supplied the genomic DNA for sequencing. Healthy adult blood donors, age- and sex-matched, served as controls. The CDR3 contains 11 residues. V shed 12 bases and J 9 bases; nucleotides not matched to a gene: 8. Relative to its sample, this clone is medium-sized (0.01 to 0.1%). Its specificity is not known. TCRdb redid the clone calls on the multiplex PCR reads with CATT. The sample has some 4,300 gamma-chain clones; over 7% are singletons. Sequencing was done on a sample of blood. The receptor was derived from a human donor in good health. The rearrangement links TRGV10 to TRGJP1. Germline matching of the DNA provided the J gene here, since TCRdb leaves it blank. TRGV10 is identified as an open reading frame with a role that is uncertain. CDR3 nucleotides: TGTGCTGCCTTCCACTGTTGGTTCAAGATATTT. It specifies CAAFHCWFKIF.